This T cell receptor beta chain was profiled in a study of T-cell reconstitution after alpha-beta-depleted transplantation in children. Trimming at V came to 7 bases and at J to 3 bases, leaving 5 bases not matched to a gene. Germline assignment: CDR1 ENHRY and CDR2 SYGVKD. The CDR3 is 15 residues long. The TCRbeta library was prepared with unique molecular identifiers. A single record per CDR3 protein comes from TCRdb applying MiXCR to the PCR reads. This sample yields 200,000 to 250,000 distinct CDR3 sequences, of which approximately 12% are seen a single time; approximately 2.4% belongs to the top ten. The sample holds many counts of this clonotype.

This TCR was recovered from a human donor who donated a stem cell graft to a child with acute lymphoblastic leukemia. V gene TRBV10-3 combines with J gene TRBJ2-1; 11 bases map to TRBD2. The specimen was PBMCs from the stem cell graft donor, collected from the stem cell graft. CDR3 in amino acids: CAIMPTSGSYNEQFF. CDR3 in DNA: TGTGCCATCATGCCAACTAGCGGGAGCTACAATGAGCAGTTCTTC.